This T cell receptor beta chain was observed in a study of CD8+ T cells in alopecia areata. Study-level points and caveats: Clonality in lesional scalp, especially alopecia totalis/universalis, exceeded that of normal scalp. Sequencing of scalp tissue also captures the resident alphabeta T cells of normal skin. Mouse data revealed clearer TCR sharing than patient data did, a gap possibly tied to HLA.

With regard to this clone: The target antigen is unknown. Other DNA variants within this sample encode the same CDR3.

Germline CDR1 and CDR2: SGDLS and YYNGEE. V was cut by 0 bases and J by 5 bases, with 8 bases left in between. CDR3 length: 13 residues. Following extraction, RNA underwent reverse transcription to cDNA, which served as the sequencing template. The method was immunoSEQ multiplex PCR; TCRdb's version includes in-frame clones alone and lacks a portion of them. The top ten hold nearly 5% of the sample, which has about 200,000 clones, 45% to 70% seen once. Cell sorting was applied to PBMCs, and CD4+ and CD8+ T cells were collected. Sequencing was done on a sample of CD8+ T cells sorted from blood. The rearrangement uses TRBV9 and TRBJ2-5; D is undetermined. The origin of this receptor is a human donor in good health. CDR3 nucleotide sequence: TGTGCCAGCAGCGTAGGTCAGAAGGAGACCCAGTACTTC. The encoded protein is CASSVGQKETQYF.